One and the same sample provided the 30 T cell receptor beta chains below, sequenced in a study of a mutant IDH1 vaccine in newly diagnosed glioma. The time point: week 23, last vaccination. A 20-mer mutant IDH1 peptide at 300 ug was injected subcutaneously with topical imiquimod. Antigen specificity for these receptors is unknown. TCRdb's table, derived via immunoSEQ multiplex PCR, lists solely in-frame clones and lacks some. The data contain approximately 41,000 clones, roughly 76% of them seen just once; the ten biggest clones take up about 5%. The sequenced sample was PBMCs, obtained from a glioma patient whose treatment included an IDH1 peptide vaccine. These receptors were taken from a man between 35 and 55 years old with glioma.

The V and J genes are TRBV14 and TRBJ2-7; D unclear. The CDR3 has 14 amino acids. V lost 4 bases, J lost 2 bases, and 12 bases lay in between. Germline V gene sequence: CDR1 SGHDN, CDR2 FVKESK. CDR3 in DNA: TGTGCCAGCAGCCCTCAGGCGAAGGCCTACGAGCAGTACTTC. It yields the protein CASSPQAKAYEQYF.

This chain joins TRBV10-3 and TRBJ1-5; D is unresolved. V was shortened by 10 bases and J by 0 bases, with 16 bases between the two germline ends. This CDR3 is built from 15 residues. Germline assignment: CDR1 ENHRY and CDR2 SYGVKD. The CDR3 loop is CATGPELNSNQPQHF. The CDR3 nucleotides are TGTGCCACCGGACCCGAGTTAAATAGCAATCAGCCCCAGCATTTT.

V and J are TRBV4-1 and TRBJ1-5; a weak D match, TRBD1 (6 bases). CDR1 is MGHRA, CDR2 YSYEKL, per germline. CDR3 length: 16 amino acids. Trimming took 2 bases from V and 4 from J, leaving 15 bases between them. CDR3 sequence (DNA): TGCGCCAGCAGCCAACCCACAGGGACGGCAAATCAGCCCCAGCATTTT. It is translated as CASSQPTGTANQPQHF.

This chain uses TRBV11-2 with TRBJ2-7; D is unresolved. V was shortened by 4 bases and J by 4 bases, with 5 bases between the two germline ends. The CDR3 contains 11 residues. Germline V gives CDR1 SGHAT, CDR2 FQNNGV. As DNA, the CDR3 is TGTGCCAGCAGCTCCTCTTACGAGCAGTACTTC. Protein: CASSSSYEQYF.

The J gene is TRBJ2-1, the V gene TRBV11-2; 9 nucleotides match TRBD2. This CDR3 region has 14 residues. Looked up from germline, CDR1 is SGHAT and CDR2 is FQNNGV. After removal of 8 bases from V and 3 bases from J, the junction contained 5 bases not matched to a gene. CDR3 amino acids: CASRGSGSYNEQFF. The CDR3 coding sequence is TGTGCCAGCCGGGGTAGCGGGAGCTACAATGAGCAGTTCTTC.

In DNA, the CDR3 is TGTGCCAGCGCCGAAGGGCCGTATAATTCACCCCTCCACTTT. It codes for CASAEGPYNSPLHF. The V and J genes are TRBV11-2 and TRBJ1-6; D remains ambiguous. This CDR3 is 14 amino acids long. Trimming cost V 8 bases and J 4 bases, with 12 bases left between them. Germline V CDR1 and CDR2: SGHAT, FQNNGV.

This clone was detected a few times. Here the CDR3 DNA reads TGTGCCAGCAGCTTAACCAGGGGGAACACTGAAGCTTTCTTT. Amino acids: CASSLTRGNTEAFF. V is TRBV7-3 and J is TRBJ1-1; the D gene is possibly TRBD1 (6 bases). The V and J ends lost 0 bases and 1 base respectively, with 6 bases between them. CDR3 length: 14 residues. Germline lookup yields CDR1 SGHTA and CDR2 FQGTGA.

The chain employs TRBV30 and TRBJ2-7; 9 positions match TRBD1. V was clipped by 5 bases and J by 7 bases; unmatched bases: 0. In germline, CDR1 is GTSNPN, CDR2 SVGIG (reference sequence). This CDR3 is built from 10 residues. For the CDR3, the DNA is TGTGCCTGGGGACAGGGGGAGCAGTACTTC. It translates to CAWGQGEQYF.

The V and J genes are TRBV23-1 and TRBJ1-1; no clear D. TRBV23-1 qualifies as an ORF whose function is uncertain. The ends were cut back, 3 bases at V and 0 bases at J, with 8 bases in the middle. The length of the CDR3 is 14 residues. This CDR3 is CASSHMDVNTEAFF. The CDR3 DNA sequence: TGCGCCAGCAGTCATATGGACGTGAACACTGAAGCTTTCTTT.

The V gene is TRBV19, the J gene TRBJ2-5; 14 bases align to TRBD2. The germline gives CDR1 LNHDA, CDR2 SQIVND (reference sequence). CDR3 length: 16 residues. With 3 bases clipped from V and 1 base from J, the junction kept 1 base outside the gene matches. Here the CDR3 reads CASSMGTSGGQETQYF. In nucleotides, the CDR3 is TGTGCCAGTAGTATGGGGACTAGCGGGGGCCAAGAGACCCAGTACTTC.

The V and J genes are TRBV19 and TRBJ2-1; D gene uncertain. CDR3 size: 15 residues. The V end was cut by 6 bases, the J end by 0 bases, with 12 bases between. CDR1 is LNHDA, CDR2 SQIVND, per germline (reference sequence). Here the CDR3 DNA reads TGTGCCAGTAGGCCGGACCGAAGCTCCTACAATGAGCAGTTCTTC. Encoded protein: CASRPDRSSYNEQFF.

This chain links TRBV4-3 with TRBJ2-3, with 9 nucleotides matching TRBD2. The CDR3 is 21 amino acids. The V gene end was trimmed by 0 bases and the J gene end by 3 bases; junction bases not matched to a gene: 19. Per the germline V gene, CDR1 is LGHNA and CDR2 is YSLEER. The CDR3 DNA reads TGCGCCAGCAGCCAAGATAGGCCCGTGGGAAATAGCGGGAGAGGTACAGATACGCAGTATTTT. Translating gives CASSQDRPVGNSGRGTDTQYF.

This chain joins TRBV7-6 and TRBJ1-3; tentative D call: TRBD1 (5 bases). The CDR3 extends over 14 amino acids. Trimming cost V 5 bases and J 4 bases, with 12 bases left between them. CDR1 and CDR2 (germline): SGHVS, FNYEAQ. The CDR3 region is CASSGGGTGNTIYF. CDR3 nucleotide sequence: TGTGCCAGCAGCGGTGGGGGGACGGGAAACACCATATATTTT.

This clone came up once. The chain couples TRBV30 to TRBJ2-1; the D gene is possibly TRBD2 (5 bases). The CDR3 spans 12 residues. Germline values: CDR1 GTSNPN, CDR2 SVGIG (reference sequence). With 5 bases removed from V and 5 bases from J, the gap between germline ends came to 10 bases. DNA for the CDR3: TGTGCCTGGGACTACGGTAACAATGAGCAGTTCTTC. This codes for CAWDYGNNEQFF.

The chain couples TRBV7-8 to TRBJ2-3, with TRBD2 identical over 15 bases. V lost 5 bases and J lost 2; bases outside the gene matches: 8. This CDR3 contains 18 residues. Germline CDR1 is SGHVS and CDR2 is FQNEAQ. CDR3 loop: CASSRGTSGRPSTDTQYF. In DNA, the CDR3 is TGTGCCAGCAGCCGAGGGACTAGCGGGAGGCCCTCCACAGATACGCAGTATTTT.

This chain links TRBV11-2 with TRBJ2-7; 7 bases align to TRBD2. CDR1 and CDR2 from the germline V gene are SGHAT and FQNNGV. The CDR3 runs to 15 residues. V shed 5 bases and J 0 bases; nucleotides not matched to a gene: 7. CDR3 residues: CASSLPTGGSYEQYF. The CDR3 DNA reads as TGTGCCAGCAGCCTCCCGACGGGGGGCTCCTACGAGCAGTACTTC.

The chain links TRBV30 to TRBJ1-1, with unresolved D. Germline V gene sequence: CDR1 GTSNPN, CDR2 SVGIG (reference sequence). V lost 2 bases and J 0 bases, leaving 10 bases between the germline ends. This CDR3 has 14 amino acids. The CDR3 is CAWSPPPMNTEAFF. The CDR3 DNA reads TGTGCCTGGAGTCCACCTCCGATGAACACTGAAGCTTTCTTT.

This clone was picked up a small number of times. This chain connects TRBV5-6 to TRBJ1-5; D is uncertain. Trimming took off 0 bases at V and 2 bases at J, with 9 bases between the two ends. This CDR3 is built from 15 residues. The germline V gene encodes CDR1 SGHDT and CDR2 YYEEEE. The CDR3 DNA is TGTGCCAGCAGCTTGGGACGGGGTCGCAATCAGCCCCAGCATTTT. As protein: CASSLGRGRNQPQHF.

This clone was found a few times. The V call is TRBV7-8, the J call TRBJ2-1; weak D call: TRBD1 (6 bases). From germline, CDR1 is SGHVS and CDR2 FQNEAQ. The CDR3 has 13 amino acids. V dropped 3 bases and J dropped 10 bases, with 13 bases sitting between them. In nucleotides, the CDR3 is TGTGCCAGCAGCTTCTACAGGGTGGTGGAGCAGTTCTTC. This gives the protein CASSFYRVVEQFF. Full variable domain (rest looked up from reference TRBV7-8 and TRBJ2-1): GAGVSQSPRYKVAKRGQDVALRCDPISGHVSLFWYQQALGQGPEFLTYFQNEAQLDKSGLPSDRFFAERPEGSVSTLKIQRTQQEDSAVYLCASSFYRVVEQFFGPGTRLTVL.

V is TRBV9 and J is TRBJ1-1, with TRBD1 as a possible D gene (6 bases). This CDR3 has 14 amino acids. Germline V gene sequence: CDR1 SGDLS, CDR2 YYNGEE. V lost 0 bases and J lost 4, with 10 bases in between. The CDR3 DNA is TGTGCCAGCAGCGTAGCTGGGGGCGCCACTGAAGCTTTCTTT. This translates into CASSVAGGATEAFF. Combining the CDR3 with reference TRBV9 and TRBJ1-1 gives the whole variable domain DSGVTQTPKHLITATGQRVTLRCSPRSGDLSVYWYQQSLDQGLQFLIQYYNGEERAKGNILERFSAQQFPDLHSELNLSSLELGDSALYFCASSVAGGATEAFFGQGTRLTVV.

The chain employs TRBV25-1 and TRBJ2-2; 12 bases map to TRBD1. The V and J ends lost 7 bases and 4 bases, in that order; junction bases with no gene match: 7. Germline CDR1 is MGHDK and CDR2 is SYGVNS. This CDR3 has 16 amino acids. CDR3 protein: CASNPGTGGATGELFF. CDR3 coding DNA: TGTGCCAGCAACCCCGGGACAGGGGGCGCCACCGGGGAGCTGTTTTTT.

V is TRBV5-4 and J is TRBJ1-3; the D is unclear. CDR3 size: 14 residues. The V end was cut by 0 bases, the J end by 4 bases, with 8 bases between. CDR1 and CDR2 (germline): SGHNT, YYREEE (reference sequence). CDR3 sequence: CASSLVGRGNTIYF. The CDR3 DNA reads TGTGCCAGCAGCTTGGTAGGAAGGGGAAACACCATATATTTT.

This chain connects TRBV7-2 to TRBJ1-1, with D tentatively TRBD1 (5 bases). Trimming took 2 bases from V and 1 from J, leaving 17 bases between them. This CDR3 comprises 17 residues. Germline V gives CDR1 SGHTA, CDR2 FQGNSA. The CDR3, as DNA: TGTGCCAGCAGCTTATACGTGGGAAGGGGAGCGAACACTGAAGCTTTCTTT. This codes for CASSLYVGRGANTEAFF.

The J gene is TRBJ1-5, the V gene TRBV5-4; D gene unclear. CDR3 length equals 15 residues. The V end was cut by 1 base, the J end by 2 bases, with 10 bases between. Looked up from germline, CDR1 is SGHNT and CDR2 is YYREEE (reference sequence). DNA of the CDR3: TGTGCCAGCAGCTTGATGGGGAGCGGCAATCAGCCCCAGCATTTT. Protein: CASSLMGSGNQPQHF.

V usage is TRBV11-3 and J usage is TRBJ2-5; 13 bases align to TRBD2. CDR3 length equals 18 residues. J gave up 4 bases and V 5 bases, and 13 bases lay outside the gene matches. Germline CDR1 reads SGHNT; CDR2 reads YENEEA. The CDR3 DNA sequence: TGTGCCAGCAGCCCCTCACTAGCGGGGGGGCCTAGGGTAGAGACCCAGTACTTC. As protein: CASSPSLAGGPRVETQYF.

The rearrangement uses TRBV28 and TRBJ2-5; 8 bases are a match to TRBD2. The ends lost 7 bases at V and 5 bases at J; junction bases unmatched: 3. The CDR3 runs 12 residues. Germline assignment: CDR1 MDHEN and CDR2 SYDVKM. The CDR3 sequence is CASTSGFETQYF. CDR3 DNA: TGTGCCAGCACTAGCGGGTTCGAGACCCAGTACTTC.

The genes are TRBV28 and TRBJ2-5; TRBD2 agrees at 13 bases. The V and J ends lost 5 bases and 7 bases, in that order; junction bases with no gene match: 7. This CDR3 comprises 15 residues. Germline V gene lookup returns CDR1 MDHEN and CDR2 SYDVKM. CDR3 sequence reads: CASSAGLAGAGTQYF. In DNA, the CDR3 is TGTGCCAGCAGTGCAGGACTAGCGGGAGCGGGGACCCAGTACTTC.

This rearrangement joins TRBV5-6 to TRBJ1-2, with a possible D match to TRBD1 (6 bases). This CDR3 is 12 amino acids long. Trimming took 9 bases from V and 0 from J, leaving 9 bases between them. CDR1 is SGHDT, CDR2 YYEEEE, per germline. In DNA, the CDR3 is TGTGCCACCAAGGGGGCTAACTATGGCTACACCTTC. Its protein product is CATKGANYGYTF. The variable domain in full, with the rest retrieved from reference TRBV5-6 and TRBJ1-2, is DAGVTQSPTHLIKTRGQQVTLRCSPKSGHDTVSWYQQALGQGPQFIFQYYEEEERQRGNFPDRFSGHQFPNYSSELNVNALLLGDSALYLCATKGANYGYTFGSGTRLTVV.

This clone has a handful of counts. The chain uses TRBV6-5 and TRBJ1-4, with D possibly TRBD1 on 6 matching bases. Germline assignment: CDR1 MNHEY and CDR2 SVGAGI. With 2 bases removed from V and 13 bases from J, the gap between germline ends came to 17 bases. There are 14 residues in the CDR3. CDR3 loop: CASSYTSPQGSLFF. The CDR3, as DNA: TGTGCCAGCAGTTACACTTCCCCCCAGGGGTCACTGTTTTTT.

V is TRBV12-5 and J is TRBJ1-1; D not resolved. CDR1 is LGHNT and CDR2 is FRNRAP in the germline V gene. There are 12 residues in the CDR3. The V gene lost 5 bases and the J gene lost 4 bases, with 8 bases spanning the gap. DNA for the CDR3: TGTGCTAGTGGTCCCGAGGGCACTGAAGCTTTCTTT. This gives the protein CASGPEGTEAFF. Based on the CDR3 plus reference TRBV12-5 and TRBJ1-1, the full variable domain is DARVTQTPRHKVTEMGQEVTMRCQPILGHNTVFWYRQTMMQGLELLAYFRNRAPLDDSGMPKDRFSAEMPDATLATLKIQPSEPRDSAVYFCASGPEGTEAFFGQGTRLTVV.